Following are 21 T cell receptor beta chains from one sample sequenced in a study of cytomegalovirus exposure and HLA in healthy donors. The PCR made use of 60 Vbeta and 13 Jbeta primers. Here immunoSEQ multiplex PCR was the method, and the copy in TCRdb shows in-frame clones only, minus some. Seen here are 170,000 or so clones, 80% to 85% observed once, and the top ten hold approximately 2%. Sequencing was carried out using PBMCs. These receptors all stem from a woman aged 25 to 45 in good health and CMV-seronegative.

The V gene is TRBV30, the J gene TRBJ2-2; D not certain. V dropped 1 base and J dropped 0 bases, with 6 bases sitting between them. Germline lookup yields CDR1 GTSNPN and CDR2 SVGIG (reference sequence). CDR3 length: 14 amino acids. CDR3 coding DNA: TGTGCCTGGAGTGGGCAAACGAACACCGGGGAGCTGTTTTTT. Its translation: CAWSGQTNTGELFF.

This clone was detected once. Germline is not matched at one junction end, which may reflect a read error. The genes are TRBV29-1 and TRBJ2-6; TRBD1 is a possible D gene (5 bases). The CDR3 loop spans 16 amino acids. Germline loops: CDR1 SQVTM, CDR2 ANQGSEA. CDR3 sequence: CSATMGALTGANGLTF. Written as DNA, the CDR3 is TGCAGCGCTACGATGGGCGCTTTGACTGGGGCCAACGGCCTGACTTTC.

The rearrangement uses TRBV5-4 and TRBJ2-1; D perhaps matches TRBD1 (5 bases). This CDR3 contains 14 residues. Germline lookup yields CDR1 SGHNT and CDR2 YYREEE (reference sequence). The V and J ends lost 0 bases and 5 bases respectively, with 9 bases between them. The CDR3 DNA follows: TGTGCCAGCAGCTTGGGCAGGGAACACAATGAGCAGTTCTTC. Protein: CASSLGREHNEQFF.

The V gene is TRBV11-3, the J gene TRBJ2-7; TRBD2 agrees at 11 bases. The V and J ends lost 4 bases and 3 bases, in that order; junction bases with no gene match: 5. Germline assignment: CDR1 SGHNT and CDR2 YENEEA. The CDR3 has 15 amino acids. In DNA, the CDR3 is TGTGCCAGCAGCTCGACTAGCGGGGCTCTCTACGAGCAGTACTTC. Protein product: CASSSTSGALYEQYF.

The CDR3 coding sequence is TGTGCCAGTAGTACCCTGTATGCAACTAATGAAAAACTGTTTTTT. It specifies CASSTLYATNEKLFF. The chain uses TRBV19 and TRBJ1-4; D is undetermined. The CDR3 consists of 15 residues. V dropped 4 bases and J dropped 0 bases, with 9 bases sitting between them. CDR1 and CDR2 (germline): LNHDA, SQIVND (reference sequence).

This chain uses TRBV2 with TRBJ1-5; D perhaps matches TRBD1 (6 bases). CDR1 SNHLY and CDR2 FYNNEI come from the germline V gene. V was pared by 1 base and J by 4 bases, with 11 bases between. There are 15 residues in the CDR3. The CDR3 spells CASSEGGGMNQPQHF. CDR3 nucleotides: TGTGCCAGCAGTGAAGGAGGGGGTATGAATCAGCCCCAGCATTTT.

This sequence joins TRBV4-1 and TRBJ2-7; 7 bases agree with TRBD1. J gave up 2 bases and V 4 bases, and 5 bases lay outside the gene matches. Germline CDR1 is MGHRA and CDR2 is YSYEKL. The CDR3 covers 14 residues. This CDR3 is CASSRGQETYEQYF. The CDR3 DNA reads TGCGCCAGCAGCCGCGGACAGGAAACCTACGAGCAGTACTTC.

CDR3 bases: TGCGCCAGCAGCCAAGTTCGGGATAGTTGGTACGAGCAGTACTTC. Encoded protein: CASSQVRDSWYEQYF. This chain uses TRBV4-1 with TRBJ2-7; possibly TRBD2 for D (5 bases). Germline V lookup: CDR1 MGHRA, CDR2 YSYEKL. CDR3 length: 15 amino acids. V was clipped by 1 base and J by 4 bases, with 14 bases between them.

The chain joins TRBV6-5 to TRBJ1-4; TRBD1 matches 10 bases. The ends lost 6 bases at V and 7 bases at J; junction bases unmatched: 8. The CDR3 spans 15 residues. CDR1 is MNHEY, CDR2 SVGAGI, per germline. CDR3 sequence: CASRGGGTGAEKLFF. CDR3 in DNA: TGTGCCAGCAGAGGGGGAGGGACAGGGGCTGAAAAACTGTTTTTT.

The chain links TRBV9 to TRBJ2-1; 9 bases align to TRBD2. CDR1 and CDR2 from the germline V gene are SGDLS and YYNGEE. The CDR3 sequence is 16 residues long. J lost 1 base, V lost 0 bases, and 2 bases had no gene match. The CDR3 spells CASSVGSGRSYNEQFF. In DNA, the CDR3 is TGTGCCAGCAGCGTAGGTAGCGGGAGATCCTACAATGAGCAGTTCTTC.

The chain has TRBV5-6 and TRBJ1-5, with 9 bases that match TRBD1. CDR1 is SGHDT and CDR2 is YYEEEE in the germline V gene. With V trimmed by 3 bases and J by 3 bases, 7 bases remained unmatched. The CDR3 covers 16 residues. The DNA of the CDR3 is TGTGCCAGCAGCTCGGGGACAGGGTATAACAATCAGCCCCAGCATTTT. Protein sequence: CASSSGTGYNNQPQHF.

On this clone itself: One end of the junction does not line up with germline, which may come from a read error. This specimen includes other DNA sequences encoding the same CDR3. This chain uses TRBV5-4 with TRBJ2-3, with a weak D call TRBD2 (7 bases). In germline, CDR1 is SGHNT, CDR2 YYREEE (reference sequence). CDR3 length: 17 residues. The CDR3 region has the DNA TGTGCCAGCAGTTTGGGCCATGGGGGGGGGCTGGTAGATACGCAGTATTTT. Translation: CASSLGHGGGLVDTQYF.

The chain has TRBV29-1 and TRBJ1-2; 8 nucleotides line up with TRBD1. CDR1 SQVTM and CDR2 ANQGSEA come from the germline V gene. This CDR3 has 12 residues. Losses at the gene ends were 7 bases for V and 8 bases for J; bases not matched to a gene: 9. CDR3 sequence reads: CSGGQDPMGYTF. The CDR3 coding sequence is TGCAGCGGGGGACAGGACCCTATGGGCTACACCTTC.

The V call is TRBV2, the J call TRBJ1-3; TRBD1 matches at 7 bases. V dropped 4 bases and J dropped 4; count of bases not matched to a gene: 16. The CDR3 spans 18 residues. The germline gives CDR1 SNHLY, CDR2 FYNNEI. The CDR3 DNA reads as TGTGCCAGCAGTGTATCAGGGGGGTTACCTCTCTGGGGAAACACCATATATTTT. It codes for CASSVSGGLPLWGNTIYF.

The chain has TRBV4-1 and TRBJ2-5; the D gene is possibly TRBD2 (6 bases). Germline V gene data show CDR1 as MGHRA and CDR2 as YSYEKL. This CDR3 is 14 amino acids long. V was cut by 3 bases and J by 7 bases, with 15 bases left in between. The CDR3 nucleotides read TGCGCCAGCAGCCAGCTCCTGGGGGGTGGGACCCAGTACTTC. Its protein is CASSQLLGGGTQYF.

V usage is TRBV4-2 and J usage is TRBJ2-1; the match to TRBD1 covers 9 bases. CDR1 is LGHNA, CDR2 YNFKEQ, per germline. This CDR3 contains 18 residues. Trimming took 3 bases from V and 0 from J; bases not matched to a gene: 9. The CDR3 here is CASSQGQGRESSYNEQFF. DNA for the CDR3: TGTGCCAGCAGCCAGGGACAGGGCCGGGAGAGCTCCTACAATGAGCAGTTCTTC.

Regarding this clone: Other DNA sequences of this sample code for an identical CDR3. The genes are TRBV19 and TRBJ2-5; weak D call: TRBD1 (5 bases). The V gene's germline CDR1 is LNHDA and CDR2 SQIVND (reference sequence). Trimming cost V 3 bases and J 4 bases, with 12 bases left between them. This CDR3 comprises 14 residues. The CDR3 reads CASSIGQGRETQYF. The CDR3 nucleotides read TGTGCCAGTAGTATTGGTCAGGGTAGAGAGACCCAGTACTTC.

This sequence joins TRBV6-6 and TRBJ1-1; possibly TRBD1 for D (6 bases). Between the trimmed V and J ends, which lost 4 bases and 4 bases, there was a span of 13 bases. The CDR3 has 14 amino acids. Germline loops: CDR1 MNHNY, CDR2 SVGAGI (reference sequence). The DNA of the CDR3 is TGTGCCAGCAGTTCCCAGGGGTCGGGCACTGAAGCTTTCTTT. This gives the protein CASSSQGSGTEAFF.

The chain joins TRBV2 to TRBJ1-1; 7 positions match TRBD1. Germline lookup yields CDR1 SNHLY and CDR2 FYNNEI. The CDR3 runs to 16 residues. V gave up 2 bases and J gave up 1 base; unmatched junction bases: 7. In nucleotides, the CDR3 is TGTGCCAGCAGTGAAAGTTGGACAGGAGCGAACACTGAAGCTTTCTTT. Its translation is CASSESWTGANTEAFF.

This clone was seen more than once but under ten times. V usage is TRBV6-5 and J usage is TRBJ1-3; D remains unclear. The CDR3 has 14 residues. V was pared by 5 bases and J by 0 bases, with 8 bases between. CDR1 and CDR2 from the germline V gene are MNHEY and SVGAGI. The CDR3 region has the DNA TGTGCCAGCAGTCGGGAGAGCTCTGGAAACACCATATATTTT. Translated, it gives CASSRESSGNTIYF.

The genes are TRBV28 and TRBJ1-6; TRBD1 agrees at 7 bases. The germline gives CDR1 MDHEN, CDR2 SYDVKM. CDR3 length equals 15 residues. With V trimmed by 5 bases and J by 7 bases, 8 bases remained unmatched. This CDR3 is CASSTFRGVNSPLHF. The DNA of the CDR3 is TGTGCCAGCAGTACCTTCAGGGGGGTCAATTCACCCCTCCACTTT.